A selection of T cell receptor beta chains follows, all from one sample in a study of blood T cell repertoires in COVID-19. Only in-frame clones appear in the TCRdb table, and some are missing; sequencing was by immunoSEQ multiplex PCR. The sample includes about 69,000 clones, roughly 80% of them seen just once. Material for sequencing was peripheral blood. All receptors come from a man between 60 and 70 years old with acute or convalescent COVID-19. Both conserved end residues are part of each CDR3.

TRBJ1-2 | TRBV6-5 | CASRLPGQGDGYTF
TRBJ1-2 | TRBV12-3/TRBV12-4 | CASKVGGAPGYTF
TRBJ1-3 | TRBV6-5 | CASSYSGQGGGNTIYF
TRBJ1-2 | TRBV2 | CASSEAGESLF
TRBJ1-5 | TRBV6-5 | CASTGKAQPQHF
TRBJ1-3 | TRBV18 | CASSPLGALGPTGNTIYF
TRBJ1-2 | TRBV7-9 | CASSLGQGRYGYTF
TRBJ1-5 | TRBV30 | CAWSKGANQPQHF
TRBJ1-1 | TRBV14 | CASSQDTGHLNTEAFF
TRBJ1-2 | TRBV5-6 | CASSPEDRYYGYTF
TRBJ2-6 | TRBV19 | CASTPGQGGWDNVLTF
TRBJ1-2 | TRBV6-4 | CASSPGGQGSLNLGYGYTF
TRBJ2-1 | TRBV27 | CASSFKTVYNEQFF
TRBJ2-7 | TRBV5-1 | CASSLAATPQQYF
TRBJ1-1 | TRBV12-5 | CASASDSVWAEAFF
TRBJ2-7 | TRBV19 | CASSPPAGVSSYEQYF
TRBJ1-1 | TRBV6-5 | CASSYSRGLMNTEAFF
TRBJ1-6 | TRBV7-2 | CASSLTGGNNSPLHF
TRBJ1-6 | TRBV14 | CASSQDIQGYNSPLHF
TRBJ2-3 | TRBV30 | CAWSVLRVTDTQYF
TRBJ2-3 | TRBV6-5 | CASSFQTRQSTDTQYF
TRBJ2-2 | TRBV29-1 | CSVETEMTGELFF
TRBJ2-5 | TRBV3-1/TRBV3-2 | CASSLSGVETQYF
TRBJ2-7 | TRBV19 | CASRTSGGYEQYF
TRBJ1-6 | TRBV11-2 | CASSPGQGYNSPLHF
TRBJ2-3 | TRBV5-5 | CASSFLSTGRTDTQYF
TRBJ1-2 | TRBV7-3 | CASSGQLDRVYGYTF
TRBJ1-3 | TRBV7-9 | CASSLEAALTGNTIYF
TRBJ1-2 | TRBV5-8 | CASSLDRGGYGYTF
TRBJ2-3 | TRBV3-1/TRBV3-2 | CASSQEISGGDTSTDTQYF
TRBJ1-2 | TRBV18 | CASSRERDNGNGYTF
TRBJ1-2 | TRBV4-3 | CASSQVTGGGYGYTF
TRBJ1-5 | TRBV12-3/TRBV12-4 | CASSVLRQPQHF
TRBJ1-5 | TRBV2 | CASRKLDTNQPQHF
TRBJ2-1 | TRBV7-9 | CASSLRQGNNEQFF
TRBJ1-4 | TRBV5-4 | CASSVGSNEKLFF
TRBJ1-1 | TRBV9 | CASSVRGRGTEAFF
TRBJ2-7 | TRBV6-5 | CASSYFSGTGPYEQYF
TRBJ1-6 | TRBV7-3 | CASSIGQGYNSPLHF
TRBJ1-6 | TRBV7-9 | CASSSPTGVNSPLHF